Below, 12 T cell receptor beta chains from the same sample are listed, as sequenced in a study of technical replicates of blood from a handful of donors. Only in-frame clones appear in the TCRdb table, and some are missing; sequencing was by immunoSEQ multiplex PCR. The table shows about 13,000 clones, with roughly 85% occurring only once. What was sequenced was PBMCs. The source is a human donor in good health.

J is TRBJ1-4 and V is TRBV5-1, with 9 bases that match TRBD1. The CDR3 has 15 amino acids. CDR1 is SGHRS, CDR2 YFSETQ, per germline. V lost 4 bases to trimming and J lost 5 bases; unmatched junction nucleotides: 6. CDR3 nucleotides: TGCGCCAGCAGCCAACCGGGACAGGGAAATGAAAAACTGTTTTTT. It is translated as CASSQPGQGNEKLFF.

This chain links TRBV19 with TRBJ1-5, with 9 bases lining up with TRBD1. J lost 7 bases, V lost 6 bases, and 4 bases had no gene match. Germline CDR1 and CDR2: LNHDA and SQIVND (reference sequence). The CDR3 sequence is 13 residues long. Written as DNA, the CDR3 is TGTGCCAGTAGGTCGGGGACAGGGCAGCCCCAGCATTTT. This codes for CASRSGTGQPQHF.

The chain joins TRBV18 to TRBJ2-5; D possibly corresponds to TRBD2 (5 bases). The V gene lost 3 bases and the J gene lost 3 bases, with 5 bases spanning the gap. In germline, CDR1 is KGHSH, CDR2 LQKENI. The CDR3 runs 12 residues. CDR3: CASSPEEETQYF. The DNA for the CDR3 is TGTGCCAGCTCACCGGAGGAAGAGACCCAGTACTTC.

The rearrangement uses TRBV5-5 and TRBJ2-7; 12 bases line up with TRBD2. The CDR3 totals 15 residues. Germline CDR1 is SGHKS and CDR2 is YYEKEE (reference sequence). With V trimmed by 2 bases and J by 3 bases, 3 bases remained unmatched. CDR3 bases: TGTGCCAGCAGCTTACTAGCGGGAGGTCTCTACGAGCAGTACTTC. This translates into CASSLLAGGLYEQYF.

This chain links TRBV30 with TRBJ1-2; D uncertain. V lost 4 bases to trimming and J lost 5 bases, with 11 bases between them. Looked up from germline, CDR1 is GTSNPN and CDR2 is SVGIG (reference sequence). This CDR3 contains 12 residues. The CDR3 here is CAWTPSGYGYTF. CDR3 nucleotides: TGTGCCTGGACCCCGTCCGGGTATGGCTACACCTTC.

The chain recombines TRBV11-2 with TRBJ2-1, with D tentatively TRBD2 (6 bases). Deletions cut 1 base from V and 6 bases from J, with 13 bases between. The CDR3 is made up of 15 amino acids. The germline gives CDR1 SGHAT, CDR2 FQNNGV. The CDR3 loop is CASSLGGLAPNEQFF. The CDR3, as DNA: TGTGCCAGCAGCTTAGGAGGTCTAGCGCCCAATGAGCAGTTCTTC. The full variable domain, with the rest looked up from reference TRBV11-2 and TRBJ2-1, is EAGVAQSPRYKIIEKRQSVAFWCNPISGHATLYWYQQILGQGPKLLIQFQNNGVVDDSQLPKDRFSAERLKGVDSTLKIQPAKLEDSAVYLCASSLGGLAPNEQFFGPGTRLTVL.

The chain combines TRBV5-1 with TRBJ1-3; no clear D. Germline CDR1 and CDR2: SGHRS and YFSETQ. V lost 3 bases to trimming and J lost 4 bases, with 8 bases between them. This CDR3 has 13 residues. This CDR3 is CASSSEQGNTIYF. The CDR3 nucleotides read TGCGCCAGCAGCTCAGAACAAGGAAACACCATATATTTT.

The rearrangement uses TRBV4-1 and TRBJ2-5; D might be TRBD1 (8 bases). V was trimmed by 2 bases and J by 5 bases, leaving 15 bases between them. Germline CDR1 and CDR2: MGHRA and YSYEKL. This CDR3 comprises 15 residues. The CDR3 region is CASSQPDREGETQYF. The DNA for the CDR3 is TGCGCCAGCAGCCAACCGGACAGGGAGGGGGAGACCCAGTACTTC.

The J gene is TRBJ2-2, the V gene TRBV7-7; 11 nucleotides line up with TRBD1. Germline trimming cut 5 bases from V and 4 bases from J; bases unmatched to any gene: 3. The CDR3 loop spans 15 amino acids. The V gene's germline CDR1 is SSHAT and CDR2 FNYEAQ (reference sequence). CDR3 nucleotides: TGTGCCAGCAGCACGGGACAGGGGGGCACCGGGGAGCTGTTTTTT. It encodes CASSTGQGGTGELFF.

The V call is TRBV6-5, the J call TRBJ2-4; D gene uncertain. Between the trimmed V and J ends, which lost 8 bases and 0 bases, there was a span of 8 bases. Germline assignment: CDR1 MNHEY and CDR2 SVGAGI. This CDR3 spans 13 amino acids. This CDR3 is CASRMAAKNIQYF. The CDR3 bases are TGTGCCAGCCGTATGGCAGCCAAAAACATTCAGTACTTC.

The chain carries TRBV27 and TRBJ2-7, with TRBD1 matching over 8 bases. This CDR3 is 15 amino acids long. The V segment lost 4 bases and the J segment 3 bases; nucleotides outside the gene matches: 8. Germline assignment: CDR1 MNHEY and CDR2 SMNVEV (reference sequence). CDR3 DNA: TGTGCCAGCAGTTCCCCCGGGACAGGCTTCTACGAGCAGTACTTC. Translating gives CASSSPGTGFYEQYF.

This sequence joins TRBV2 and TRBJ2-7, with a tentative D call TRBD1 (6 bases). The CDR3 runs to 13 residues. CDR1 and CDR2 (germline): SNHLY, FYNNEI. V shed 4 bases and J shed 3 bases, with 10 bases lying between them. The CDR3 loop is CASSGQAIYEQYF. CDR3 DNA sequence: TGTGCCAGCAGTGGACAGGCGATCTACGAGCAGTACTTC.